The rows below give T cell receptor beta chains drawn from one sample of a study of T cell repertoires in cytomegalovirus infection. TCRdb reprocessed the reads with MiXCR, giving one entry per CDR3 protein. The table lists 640,000 or so distinct CDR3 sequences, around a third of them singletons. Their antigens remain unidentified. Sequencing used cultured PBMCs, obtained from culture after CMV antigen stimulation. The origin of the receptors is a human donor in good health (CMV status not recorded). Some clones in this sample may be carry-over from other donors' samples. The CDR3 runs from the conserved cysteine through the conserved F or W. The order of the fields is D gene, V gene, J gene, clone size, CDR3 protein, CDR3 DNA. A D gene is named only where the DNA matches it firmly. Size is omitted from some rows. Given values are once, few, many or a class for expanded clones.

>.|TRBV2|TRBJ2-5|.
CASSVVRGSQETQYF
TGTGCCAGCAGTGTAGTACGGGGCAGCCAAGAGACCCAGTACTTC
>TRBD2|TRBV7-2|TRBJ2-3|many
CASSLAGLAGGPGDTQYF
TGTGCCAGCAGCTTAGCGGGACTAGCGGGAGGGCCGGGGGATACGCAGTATTTT
>.|TRBV20-1|TRBJ2-1|.
CSARSGHSLNEQFF
TGCAGTGCTAGGTCCGGGCATTCGTTGAATGAGCAGTTCTTC
>.|TRBV15|TRBJ2-7|few
CATSRDSSSYEQYF
TGTGCCACCAGCAGAGATTCCAGCTCCTACGAGCAGTACTTC
>.|TRBV20-1|TRBJ2-5|.
CSAREGIRETQYF
TGCAGTGCTAGAGAGGGGATCCGAGAGACCCAGTACTTC
>.|TRBV6-1|TRBJ2-7|.
CASSEARRGGTQYF
TGTGCCAGCAGTGAAGCCAGGAGGGGAGGAACGCAGTACTTC
>.|TRBV6-1|TRBJ1-5|few
CASSKQGNQPQHF
TGTGCCAGCAGTAAACAGGGAAATCAGCCCCAGCATTTT
>.|TRBV7-2|TRBJ2-7|.
CASSPRPPSSYEQYF
TGTGCCAGCAGCCCCCGGCCCCCCAGCTCCTACGAGCAGTACTTC
>.|TRBV7-9|TRBJ2-7|.
CASSLGADDGQYF
TGTGCCAGCAGCTTGGGGGCGGACGACGGGCAGTACTTC
>.|TRBV7-2|TRBJ2-7|many
CASSRSPTGTYEQYF
TGTGCCAGCAGCAGATCCCCGACTGGTACCTACGAGCAGTACTTC
>.|TRBV20-1|TRBJ1-4|.
CSARGRSGGHPNEKLFF
TGCAGTGCTAGAGGTCGTTCTGGTGGACACCCTAATGAAAAACTGTTTTTT
>TRBD1|TRBV7-8|TRBJ1-6|.
CASSSGQVDSPLHF
TGTGCCAGCAGCTCGGGACAGGTGGATTCACCCCTCCACTTT
>.|TRBV20-1|TRBJ2-7|.
CSAMDAPSSYEQYF
TGCAGTGCTATGGATGCCCCGAGCTCCTACGAGCAGTACTTC
>TRBD2|TRBV10-3|TRBJ2-1|few
CAISDSSGSRNEQFF
TGTGCCATCAGTGATTCTAGCGGGAGTCGGAATGAGCAGTTCTTC
>TRBD1|TRBV24-1|TRBJ2-3|few
CATSDRTGVTDTQYF
TGTGCCACCAGTGACCGGACAGGGGTGACAGATACGCAGTATTTT
>.|TRBV2|TRBJ2-1|.
CASSEESLVLSNEQFF
TGTGCCAGCAGTGAAGAGAGCCTAGTTCTGTCCAATGAGCAGTTCTTC
>TRBD2|TRBV11-2|TRBJ2-3|.
CASSLLLAGLSDTQYF
TGTGCCAGCAGCTTACTGTTAGCGGGGTTATCTGATACGCAGTATTTT
>.|TRBV6-1|TRBJ1-1|many
CASSAPRSGNTEAFF
TGTGCCAGCAGTGCCCCCCGGAGCGGGAACACTGAAGCTTTCTTT
>.|TRBV4-2|TRBJ1-6|.
CASSQDRMESPLHF
TGTGCCAGCAGCCAAGACAGAATGGAATCACCCCTCCACTTT
>TRBD1|TRBV12-3/TRBV12-4|TRBJ1-2|few
CASSGNRDSHYTF
TGTGCCAGCAGTGGAAACCGGGACAGCCACTACACCTTC
>TRBD2|TRBV5-8|TRBJ2-1|.
CASSSGTSLWGNEQFF
TGTGCCAGCAGCTCTGGGACTAGCCTCTGGGGGAATGAGCAGTTCTTC
>TRBD2|TRBV18|TRBJ2-1|.
CASSPIASGGYNEQFF
TGTGCCAGCTCACCGATAGCTAGCGGGGGGTACAATGAGCAGTTCTTC
>.|TRBV28|TRBJ1-1|few
CASSFPTSPLGAFF
TGTGCCAGCAGTTTCCCCACTTCTCCCCTGGGGGCTTTCTTT
>.|TRBV15|TRBJ2-1|few
CATSRGILSYNEQFF
TGTGCCACCAGCAGGGGTATACTCTCCTACAATGAGCAGTTCTTC
>.|TRBV6-2/TRBV6-3|TRBJ2-1|.
CASNAGPGGGPSYNEQFF
TGTGCCAGCAACGCGGGGCCCGGTGGAGGGCCATCCTACAATGAGCAGTTCTTC
>.|TRBV10-3|TRBJ2-1|.
CAISDAGNPSSYNEQFF
TGTGCCATCAGTGACGCTGGAAACCCAAGCTCCTACAATGAGCAGTTCTTC
>.|TRBV12-3/TRBV12-4|TRBJ2-5|.
CASSSSYRETQYF
.
>.|TRBV2|TRBJ2-5|.
CASRYGQETQYF
TGTGCCAGCCGCTACGGCCAAGAGACCCAGTACTTC
>.|TRBV7-8|TRBJ2-6|many
CASSPRISGANVLTF
TGTGCCAGCAGCCCTCGGATATCTGGGGCCAACGTCCTGACTTTC
>.|TRBV6-1|TRBJ1-1|.
CVSARGGMNTEAFF
TGTGTCAGCGCAAGGGGAGGAATGAACACTGAAGCTTTCTTT
>.|TRBV20-1|TRBJ1-1|.
CSAREAGWTEAFF
TGCAGTGCTAGAGAGGCAGGATGGACTGAAGCTTTCTTT